This T cell receptor (beta chain) was profiled in a study of control samples from healthy donors and cancer patients. Germline CDR1 is SGHTA and CDR2 is FQGNSA. This CDR3 is built from 16 residues. V shed 4 bases and J 4 bases; nucleotides not matched to a gene: 2. Libraries were prepared by immunoSEQ multiplex PCR; TCRdb keeps only in-frame clonotypes and omits some of them. The sample lists about 25,000 clones, 85% occurring once. The source is a woman aged 55-69 years with head and neck cancer. The sample was PBMCs. The chain recombines TRBV7-2 with TRBJ2-3, with 16 bases lining up with TRBD2. The DNA for the CDR3 is TGTGCCAGCAGCTCGGGACTAGCGGGAGGGCCAGATACGCAGTATTTT. It specifies CASSSGLAGGPDTQYF.